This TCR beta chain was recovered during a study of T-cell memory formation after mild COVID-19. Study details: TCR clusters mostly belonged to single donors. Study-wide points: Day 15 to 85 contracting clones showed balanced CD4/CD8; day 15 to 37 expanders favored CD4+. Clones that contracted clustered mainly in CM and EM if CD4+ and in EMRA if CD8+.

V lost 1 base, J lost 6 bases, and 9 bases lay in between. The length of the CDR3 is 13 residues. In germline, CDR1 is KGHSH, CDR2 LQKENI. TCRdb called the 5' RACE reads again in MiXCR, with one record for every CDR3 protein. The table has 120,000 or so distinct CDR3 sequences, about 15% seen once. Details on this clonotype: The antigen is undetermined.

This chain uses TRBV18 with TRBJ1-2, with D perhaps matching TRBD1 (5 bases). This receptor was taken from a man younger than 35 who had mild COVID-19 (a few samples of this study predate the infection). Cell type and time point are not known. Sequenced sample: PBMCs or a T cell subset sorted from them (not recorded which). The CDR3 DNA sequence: TGTGCCAGCTCACCACAGGGGCCACATGGCTACACCTTC. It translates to CASSPQGPHGYTF.